This section outlines one T cell receptor beta chain sequence together with its context. Its matching antigen is unknown. Since the CDR3 does not end with the conserved phenylalanine or tryptophan, this likely comes from a read error. The DNA is left out, because the CDR3 cannot be placed on it with certainty; the CDR3 is given as TCRdb lists it. There were TCR beta CDR3 regions amplified from RNA transcripts. The HTBI set primed first-round TCR CDR3 RT-PCR. Via MiXCR, TCRdb re-called the multiplex PCR reads, giving one row per CDR3 protein. The profile shows roughly 500,000 distinct CDR3 sequences, over 45% of them singletons. The CDR3 sequence runs 9 residues, both termini included. Germline V CDR1 and CDR2: SGHDN, FVKESK. These data belong to a study of T cells in Graves' hyperthyroidism and ophthalmopathy. Study-level results: The blood repertoire included most of the expanded thyroid clonotypes above 0.001. Separating ophthalmopathy from stable hyperthyroidism was achieved by a 13 V-J model.

Clinical symptoms, serum thyroxine and TRAb, thyroid ultrasound and orbital computed tomography were used for the diagnoses. The sequence was collected from an adult woman with Graves' disease, either hyperthyroidism or ophthalmopathy (not recorded which). The sequenced material came from peripheral blood or thyroid tissue (not recorded which). The chain couples TRBV14 to TRBJ2-6; TRBD1 is the table's D call and was not checked against the DNA. The chain's CDR3 is CASSRDRAT.